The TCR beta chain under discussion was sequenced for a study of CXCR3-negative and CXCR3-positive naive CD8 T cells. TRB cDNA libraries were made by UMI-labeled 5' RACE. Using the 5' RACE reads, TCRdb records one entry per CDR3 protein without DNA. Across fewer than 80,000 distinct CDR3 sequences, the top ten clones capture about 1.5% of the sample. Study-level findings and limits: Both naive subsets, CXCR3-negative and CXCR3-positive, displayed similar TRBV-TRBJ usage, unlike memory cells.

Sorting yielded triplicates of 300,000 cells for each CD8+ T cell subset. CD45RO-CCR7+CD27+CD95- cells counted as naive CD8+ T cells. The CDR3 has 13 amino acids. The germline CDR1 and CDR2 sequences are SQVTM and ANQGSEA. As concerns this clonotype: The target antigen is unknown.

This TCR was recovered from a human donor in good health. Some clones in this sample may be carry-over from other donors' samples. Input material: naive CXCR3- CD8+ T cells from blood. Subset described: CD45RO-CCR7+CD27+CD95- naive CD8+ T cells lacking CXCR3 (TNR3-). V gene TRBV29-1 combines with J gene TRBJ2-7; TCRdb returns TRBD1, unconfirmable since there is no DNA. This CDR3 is CSVVGGGFYEQYF.